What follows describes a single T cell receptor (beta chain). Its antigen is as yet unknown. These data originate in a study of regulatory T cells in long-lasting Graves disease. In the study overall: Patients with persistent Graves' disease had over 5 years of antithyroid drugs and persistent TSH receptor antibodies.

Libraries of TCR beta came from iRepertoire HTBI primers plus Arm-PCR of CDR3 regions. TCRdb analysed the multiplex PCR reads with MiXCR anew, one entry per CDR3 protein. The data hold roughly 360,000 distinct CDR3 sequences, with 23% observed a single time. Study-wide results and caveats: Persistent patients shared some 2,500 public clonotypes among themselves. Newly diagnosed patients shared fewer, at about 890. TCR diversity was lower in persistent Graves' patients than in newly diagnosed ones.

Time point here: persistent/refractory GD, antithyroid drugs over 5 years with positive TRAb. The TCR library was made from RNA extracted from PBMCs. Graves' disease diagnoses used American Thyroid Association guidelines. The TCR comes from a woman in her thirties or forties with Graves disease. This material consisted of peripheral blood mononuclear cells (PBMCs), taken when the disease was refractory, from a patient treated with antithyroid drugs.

CDR3 region: CSALATSSYNEQFF. The DNA of the CDR3 is TGCAGTGCTCTAGCGACGAGCTCCTACAATGAGCAGTTCTTC. The chain couples TRBV20-1 to TRBJ2-1; possible D gene TRBD2, 6 bases. Trimming shortened V by 5 bases and J by 0 bases, and 11 bases separated the two germline ends. The CDR3 has 14 amino acids. Per germline, CDR1 DFQATT and CDR2 SNEGSKA (reference sequence).